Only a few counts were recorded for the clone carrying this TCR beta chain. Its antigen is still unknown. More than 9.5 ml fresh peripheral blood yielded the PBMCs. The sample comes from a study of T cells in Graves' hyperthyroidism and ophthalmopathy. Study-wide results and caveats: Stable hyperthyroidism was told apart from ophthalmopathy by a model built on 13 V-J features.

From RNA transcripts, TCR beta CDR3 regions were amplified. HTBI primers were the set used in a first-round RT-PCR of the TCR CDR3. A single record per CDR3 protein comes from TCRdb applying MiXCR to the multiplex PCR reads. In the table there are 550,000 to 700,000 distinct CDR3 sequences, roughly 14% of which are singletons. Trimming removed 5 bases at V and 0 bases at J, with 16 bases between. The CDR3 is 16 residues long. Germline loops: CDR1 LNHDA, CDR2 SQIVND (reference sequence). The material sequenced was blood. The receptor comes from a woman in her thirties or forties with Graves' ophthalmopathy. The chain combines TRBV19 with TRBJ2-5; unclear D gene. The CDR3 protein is CASSSTSDLYQETQYF. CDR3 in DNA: TGTGCCAGTAGTTCAACGTCCGACCTGTACCAAGAGACCCAGTACTTC.